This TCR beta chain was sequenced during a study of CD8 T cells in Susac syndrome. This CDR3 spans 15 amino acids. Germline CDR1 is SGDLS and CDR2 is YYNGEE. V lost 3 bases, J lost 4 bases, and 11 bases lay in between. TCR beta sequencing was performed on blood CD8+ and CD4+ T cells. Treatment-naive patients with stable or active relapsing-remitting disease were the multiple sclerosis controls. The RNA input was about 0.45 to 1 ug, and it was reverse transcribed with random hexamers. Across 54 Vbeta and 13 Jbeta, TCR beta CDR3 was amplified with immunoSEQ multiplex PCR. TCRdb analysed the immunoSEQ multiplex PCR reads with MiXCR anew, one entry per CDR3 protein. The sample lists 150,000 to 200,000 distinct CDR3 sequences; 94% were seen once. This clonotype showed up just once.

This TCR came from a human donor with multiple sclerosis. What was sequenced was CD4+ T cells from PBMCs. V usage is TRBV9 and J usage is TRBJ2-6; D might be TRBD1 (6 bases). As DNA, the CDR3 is TGTGCCAGCAGCGCGAACAGGGTGGGGGCCAACGTCCTGACTTTC. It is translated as CASSANRVGANVLTF.